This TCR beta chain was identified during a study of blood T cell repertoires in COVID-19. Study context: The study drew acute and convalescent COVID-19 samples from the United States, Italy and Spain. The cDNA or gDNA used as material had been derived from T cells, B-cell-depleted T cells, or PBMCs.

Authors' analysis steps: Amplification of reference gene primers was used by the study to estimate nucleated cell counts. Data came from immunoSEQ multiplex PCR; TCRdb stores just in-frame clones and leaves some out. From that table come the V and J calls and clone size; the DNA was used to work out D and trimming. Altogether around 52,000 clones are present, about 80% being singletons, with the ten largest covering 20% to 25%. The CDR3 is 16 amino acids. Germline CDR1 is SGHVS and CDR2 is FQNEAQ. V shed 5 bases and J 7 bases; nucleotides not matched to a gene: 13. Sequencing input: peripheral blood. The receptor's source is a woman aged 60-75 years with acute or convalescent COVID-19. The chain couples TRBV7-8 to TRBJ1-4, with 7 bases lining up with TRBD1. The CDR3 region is CASSPEDRTWGEKLFF. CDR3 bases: TGTGCCAGCAGCCCTGAGGACAGGACTTGGGGTGAAAAACTGTTTTTT.